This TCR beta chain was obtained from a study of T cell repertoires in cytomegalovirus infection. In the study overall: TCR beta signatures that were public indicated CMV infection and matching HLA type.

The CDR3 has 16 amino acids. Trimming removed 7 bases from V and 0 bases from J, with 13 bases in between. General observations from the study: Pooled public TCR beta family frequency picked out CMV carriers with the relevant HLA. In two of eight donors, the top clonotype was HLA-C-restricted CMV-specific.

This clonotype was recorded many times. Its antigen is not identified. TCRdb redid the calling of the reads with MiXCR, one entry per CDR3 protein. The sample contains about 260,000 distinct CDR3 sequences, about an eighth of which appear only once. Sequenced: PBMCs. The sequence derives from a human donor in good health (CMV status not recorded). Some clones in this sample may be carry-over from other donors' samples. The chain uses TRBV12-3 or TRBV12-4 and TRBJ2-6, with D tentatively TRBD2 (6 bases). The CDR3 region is CASIGTGLSGANVLTF. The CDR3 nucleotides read TGTGCCAGCATCGGGACTGGACTCTCTGGGGCCAACGTCCTGACTTTC.